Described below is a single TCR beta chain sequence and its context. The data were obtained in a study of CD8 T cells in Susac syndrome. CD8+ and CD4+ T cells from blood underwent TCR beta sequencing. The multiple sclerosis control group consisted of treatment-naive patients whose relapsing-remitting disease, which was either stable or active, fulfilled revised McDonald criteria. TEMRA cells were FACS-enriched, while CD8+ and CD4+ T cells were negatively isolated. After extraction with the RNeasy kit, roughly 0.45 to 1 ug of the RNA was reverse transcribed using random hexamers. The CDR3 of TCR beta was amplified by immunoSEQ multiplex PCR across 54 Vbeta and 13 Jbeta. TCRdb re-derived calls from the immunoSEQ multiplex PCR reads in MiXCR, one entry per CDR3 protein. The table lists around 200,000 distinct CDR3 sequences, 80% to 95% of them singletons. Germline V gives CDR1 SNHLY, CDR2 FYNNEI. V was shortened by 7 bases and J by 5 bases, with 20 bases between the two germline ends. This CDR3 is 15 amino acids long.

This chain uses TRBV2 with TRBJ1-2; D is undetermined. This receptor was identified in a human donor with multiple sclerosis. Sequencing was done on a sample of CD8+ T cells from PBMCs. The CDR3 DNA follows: TGTGCCAGCACCGAACGTGGAGGCCGTACTTATGGCTACACCTTC. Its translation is CASTERGGRTYGYTF.